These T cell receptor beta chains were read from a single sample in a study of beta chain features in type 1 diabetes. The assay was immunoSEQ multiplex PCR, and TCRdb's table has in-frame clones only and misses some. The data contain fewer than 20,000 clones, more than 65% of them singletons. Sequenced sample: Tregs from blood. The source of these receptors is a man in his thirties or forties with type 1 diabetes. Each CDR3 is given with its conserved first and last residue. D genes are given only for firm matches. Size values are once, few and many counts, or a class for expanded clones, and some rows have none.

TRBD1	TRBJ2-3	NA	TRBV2	TGTGCCAGCAGTGGCGGGACAGGGCAGAGAGATACGCAGTATTTT	CASSGGTGQRDTQYF
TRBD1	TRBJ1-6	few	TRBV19	TGTGCCAGTAGAACCGTCCCGGGACAGGGAATAAATAATTCACCCCTCCACTTT	CASRTVPGQGINNSPLHF
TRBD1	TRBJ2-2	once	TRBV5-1	TGCGCCAGCAGTGGACAGGGGGCGAACACCGGGGAGCTGTTTTTT	CASSGQGANTGELFF
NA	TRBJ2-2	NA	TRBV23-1	TGCGCCAGCAGTCAAACCCCCCCAGACCGGGGAGCTGTTTTT	CASSQTPPDRGAVF
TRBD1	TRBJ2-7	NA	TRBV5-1	TGCGCCAGCAGCTCTGGACAGGGGAGGTCCTACGAGCAGTACTTC	CASSSGQGRSYEQYF
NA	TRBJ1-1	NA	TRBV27	TGTGCCAGCAGTTTATTGAAGACGAGTGGGGGGTTAAATGAAGCTTTCTTT	CASSLLKTSGGLNEAFF
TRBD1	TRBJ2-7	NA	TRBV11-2	TGTGCCAGCAGCCCCTGGACCGGGACAGTCTTTTACGAGCAGTACTTC	CASSPWTGTVFYEQYF
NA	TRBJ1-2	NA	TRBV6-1	TGTGCCAGCAGTTCGCAGGACTATGGCTACACCTTC	CASSSQDYGYTF
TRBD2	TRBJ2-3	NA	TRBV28	TGTGCCAGCAGCAGAGCGGGGGCCTCAGGTACGCAGTATTTT	CASSRAGASGTQYF
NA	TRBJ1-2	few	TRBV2	TGTGCCAGCGGCGGAAACTATGGCTACACCTTC	CASGGNYGYTF
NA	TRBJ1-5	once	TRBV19	TGTGCCAGTAGTGAACGGGATAATCAGCCCCAGCATTTT	CASSERDNQPQHF
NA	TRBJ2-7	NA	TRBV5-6	TGTGCCAGCAGCTTGATTAACAGGTACGAGCAGTACTTC	CASSLINRYEQYF
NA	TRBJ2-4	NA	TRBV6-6	TGTGCCAGCACTATTACGGCCAAAAACATTCAGTACTTC	CASTITAKNIQYF
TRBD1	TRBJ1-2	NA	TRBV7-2	TGTGCCAGCAGCTCACAGGGGTTCTATGGCTACACCTTC	CASSSQGFYGYTF
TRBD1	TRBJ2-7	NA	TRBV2	TGTGCCAGCAGGATCCGGACAGGTCCGCTGGAGCAGTACTTC	CASRIRTGPLEQYF
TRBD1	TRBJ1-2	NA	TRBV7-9	TGTGCCAGCAGCCCTATCCGTGACAGGGGGTTTAGCTATGGCTACACCTTC	CASSPIRDRGFSYGYTF
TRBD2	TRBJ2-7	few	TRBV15	TGTGCCACCAGCCGAGGACTAGCGGCTTACGAGCAGTACTTC	CATSRGLAAYEQYF
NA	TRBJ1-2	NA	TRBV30	TGTGCCTGGAGTGTACGGGGAACCCGCGTCTATGGCTACACCTTC	CAWSVRGTRVYGYTF
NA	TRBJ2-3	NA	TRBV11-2	TGTGCCAGCGGAGAGGGGGGCACAGATACGCAGTATTTT	CASGEGGTDTQYF
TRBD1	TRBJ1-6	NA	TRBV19	TGTGCCAGTCAGGGACAGGGGAATTCACCCCTCCACTTT	CASQGQGNSPLHF
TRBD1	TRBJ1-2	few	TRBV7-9	TGTGCCAGCAGCTCGGCCTCCGGGACAGGGGATGGCTACACCTTC	CASSSASGTGDGYTF
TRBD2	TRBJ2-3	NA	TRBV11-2	TGTGCCAGCAGCCCCGCACTAGCGGGGGGCCCGAACACGCAGTATTTT	CASSPALAGGPNTQYF
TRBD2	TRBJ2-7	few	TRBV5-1	TGCGCCAGCAGCTTGGAAATAGCGGGGGGGCCGTACGAGCAGTACTTC	CASSLEIAGGPYEQYF
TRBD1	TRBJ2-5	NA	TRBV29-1	TGCAGCGGCCAGGGGCAGGGGGTGGAGACCCAGTACTTC	CSGQGQGVETQYF
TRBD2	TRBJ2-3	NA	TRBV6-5	TGTGCCAGCAGTTACTCTTGGACTAGCGACACAGATACGCAGTATTTT	CASSYSWTSDTDTQYF
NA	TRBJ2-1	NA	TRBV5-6	TGTGCCAGCAGCTTGAGGCGGGGTTCCTACAATGAGCAGTTCTTC	CASSLRRGSYNEQFF
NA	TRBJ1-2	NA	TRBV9	TGTGCCAGCAGTTCAAGCCCCGGGGATAATGGCTACACCTTC	CASSSSPGDNGYTF
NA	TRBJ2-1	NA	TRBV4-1	TGCGCCAGCAGCCAAGATCTGACTAGTAGCTACAATGAGCAGTTCTTC	CASSQDLTSSYNEQFF
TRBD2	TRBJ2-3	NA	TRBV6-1	TGTGCCAGTTCCAGACTAGCGGGAGGGACAGATACGCAGTATTTT	CASSRLAGGTDTQYF
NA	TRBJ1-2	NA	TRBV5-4	TGTGCCAGCAGCCCACCAGGGACTGTCTATGGCTACACCTTC	CASSPPGTVYGYTF
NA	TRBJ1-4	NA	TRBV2	TGTGCCAGCAGTGAAATCCTGGGGAGCGGTGAAAAACTGTTTTTT	CASSEILGSGEKLFF
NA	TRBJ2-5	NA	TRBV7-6	TGTGCCAGCAGCACCACTAGAACCCAAGAGACCCAGTACTTC	CASSTTRTQETQYF
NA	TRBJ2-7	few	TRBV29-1	TGCAGCGTTGCCCGACAGCAAAACTACGAGCAGTACTTC	CSVARQQNYEQYF
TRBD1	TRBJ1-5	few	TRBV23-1	TGCGCCAGCAGCACGACAGGGTCTCAGCCCCAGCATTTT	CASSTTGSQPQHF
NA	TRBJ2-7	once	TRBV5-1	TGCGCCAGCAGCATACAGGGAGGGACGAGTTACGAGCAGTACTTC	CASSIQGGTSYEQYF
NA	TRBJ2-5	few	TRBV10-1	TGCGCCAGCAGCGGGGACCAAGAGACCCAGTACTTC	CASSGDQETQYF
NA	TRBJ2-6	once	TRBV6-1	TGTGCCAGCAGTGAAGCCGCTCAGCGGTTCTCTGGGGCCAACGTCCTGACTTTC	CASSEAAQRFSGANVLTF
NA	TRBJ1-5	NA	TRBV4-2	TGTGCCAGCAGCCGGAGGGCCCAGGATAGCAATCAGCCCCAGCATTTT	CASSRRAQDSNQPQHF
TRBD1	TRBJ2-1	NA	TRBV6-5	TGTGCCAGCAGCAACAGGGGGATCACATACAATGAGCAGTTCTTC	CASSNRGITYNEQFF
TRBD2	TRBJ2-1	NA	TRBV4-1	TGCGCCAGCAGCCAACCGCGAGGGACTAGCGGGGGGGTGGAGAATGAGCAGTTCTTC	CASSQPRGTSGGVENEQFF